Only a few counts were recorded for the clone carrying this TCR beta chain. Antigen: not known. This entry is derived from a study of cytomegalovirus exposure and HLA in healthy donors. Study-level points and caveats: Within the data, a cluster of highly shared sequence variants was likely a sequencing artifact. Only CMV serostatus was available as immune exposure information.

60 Vbeta and 13 Jbeta primers were used in PCR. TCRdb's table, derived via immunoSEQ multiplex PCR, lists solely in-frame clones and lacks some. This repertoire shows approximately 210,000 clones, about 79% found once; its top ten account for 1.5% to 2%. The CDR3 is 13 amino acids. Trimming took off 3 bases at V and 10 bases at J, with 18 bases between the two ends. Germline V gene data show CDR1 as SQVTM and CDR2 as ANQGSEA. Each donor was nominally healthy when sampled (though unrecorded immune exposures were likely). This sequence originates from a male donor in good health and CMV-seronegative. V usage is TRBV29-1 and J usage is TRBJ1-2, with D hard to call. The specimen was PBMCs. CDR3 residues: CSVDSGKGHFYTF. Here the CDR3 DNA reads TGCAGCGTTGATTCGGGGAAGGGTCACTTCTACACCTTC.